Below are 23 T cell receptor beta chains sequenced from a single sample in a study of T-cell memory formation after mild COVID-19. TCRdb used MiXCR to reprocess the 5' RACE reads, holding one entry per CDR3 protein. The sample contains roughly 51,000 distinct CDR3 sequences, around 7.2% of which appear only once. The specimen was PBMCs or a T cell subset sorted from them (not recorded which). The source of these receptors is a man younger than 35 who had mild COVID-19 (a few samples of this study predate the infection). Cell type and time point are not known.

This clonotype was counted between two and nine times. V gene TRBV20-1 combines with J gene TRBJ2-4; tentative D call: TRBD2 (5 bases). V lost 6 bases to trimming and J lost 3 bases, with 12 bases between them. This CDR3 contains 13 residues. Germline V gene lookup returns CDR1 DFQATT and CDR2 SNEGSKA (reference sequence). CDR3 in DNA: TGCAGTGCCTCGGACTGGAACAAAAACATTCAGTACTTC. Amino acids: CSASDWNKNIQYF.

The rearrangement uses TRBV11-2 and TRBJ1-2; TRBD1 aligns across 9 bases. The CDR3 length is 14 residues. After removal of 5 bases from V and 5 bases from J, the junction contained 6 bases not matched to a gene. The germline gives CDR1 SGHAT, CDR2 FQNNGV. CDR3 nucleotide sequence: TGTGCCAGCAGCAGAGGACAGGGGCTTTATGGCTACACCTTC. Its translation: CASSRGQGLYGYTF.

The chain is built from TRBV12-3 or TRBV12-4 and TRBJ1-5; D possibly corresponds to TRBD1 (5 bases). The germline V and J ends were trimmed by 7 bases and 7 bases, with 17 bases remaining between them. This CDR3 has 14 amino acids. The CDR3 here is CASNIEGFRQPQHF. CDR3 bases: TGTGCCAGCAACATAGAGGGGTTCCGGCAGCCCCAGCATTTT.

In its sample, this clonotype is medium-sized. The chain is built from TRBV7-2 and TRBJ1-1, with unresolved D. This CDR3 region has 15 residues. Germline V gene sequence: CDR1 SGHTA, CDR2 FQGNSA. Trimming removed 1 base at V and 0 bases at J, with 9 bases between. The CDR3 sequence: CASSLDPVMNTEAFF. CDR3 DNA sequence: TGTGCCAGCAGCTTAGACCCGGTAATGAACACTGAAGCTTTCTTT.

This clonotype was detected only a few times. The chain combines TRBV29-1 with TRBJ1-2, with D maybe TRBD1 (5 bases). Between the trimmed V and J ends, which lost 5 bases and 8 bases, there was a span of 12 bases. The CDR3 loop spans 11 amino acids. The germline gives CDR1 SQVTM, CDR2 ANQGSEA. CDR3 sequence: CSVSRTSGYTF. DNA for the CDR3: TGCAGCGTTAGTCGGACAAGCGGCTACACCTTC.

The chain's CDR3 is CASSLVGGGKETQYF. The CDR3 DNA follows: TGTGCCAGCAGTTTGGTCGGCGGGGGGAAGGAGACCCAGTACTTC. The chain carries TRBV28 and TRBJ2-5; the match to TRBD2 covers 8 bases. CDR3 length: 15 amino acids. Germline CDR1 MDHEN, CDR2 SYDVKM. The trim removed 3 bases at V and 5 bases at J, leaving 8 bases unmatched.

For this clonotype: It may be a read error: a sequence one base away is much more abundant. The rearrangement links TRBV24-1 to TRBJ2-1, with D perhaps TRBD1 (5 bases). Germline assignment: CDR1 KGHDR and CDR2 SFDVKD. The CDR3 is 12 residues long. V lost 3 bases and J 10 bases, leaving 9 bases between the germline ends. DNA of the CDR3: TGTGCCACCAGTGATCAGGGCCGCGAGCAGTTCTTC. It specifies CATSDQGREQFF.

In its sample, this clonotype was seen many times. This chain joins TRBV19 and TRBJ2-7; D tentatively fits TRBD1 or TRBD2 (5 bases each). This CDR3 has 12 amino acids. V lost 4 bases and J 12 bases, leaving 16 bases between the germline ends. Germline V gene sequence: CDR1 LNHDA, CDR2 SQIVND (reference sequence). The DNA for the CDR3 is TGTGCCAGTAGTACACCACGGGGCCCCCGGTACTTC. As protein: CASSTPRGPRYF.

This clonotype was counted only a few times. The rearrangement uses TRBV4-2 and TRBJ1-1; D uncertain. Germline V gene data show CDR1 as LGHNA and CDR2 as YNFKEQ. The V and J ends lost 3 bases and 1 base respectively, with 9 bases between them. The CDR3 is 14 residues long. The CDR3 reads CASSQAGGNTEAFF. CDR3 DNA sequence: TGTGCCAGCAGCCAGGCAGGCGGGAACACTGAAGCTTTCTTT.

This clonotype was found a few times. The rearrangement joins TRBV5-5 to TRBJ2-1, with TRBD1 identical over 10 bases. V dropped 4 bases and J dropped 14; count of bases not matched to a gene: 18. This CDR3 has 16 amino acids. CDR1 SGHKS and CDR2 YYEKEE come from the germline V gene (reference sequence). DNA for the CDR3: TGTGCCAGCAGCCACGACCCGGGACAGGGGACAGGCGCGGAGTTCTTC. Residues: CASSHDPGQGTGAEFF.

The sample holds a few counts of this clonotype. The chain is built from TRBV7-2 and TRBJ1-2; 8 bases map to TRBD1. Germline V gene lookup returns CDR1 SGHTA and CDR2 FQGNSA. CDR3 size: 13 residues. Unmatched junction bases numbered 7, after V lost 5 bases and J lost 8 bases. The chain's CDR3 is CASSPGTGRGYTF. In nucleotides, the CDR3 is TGTGCCAGCAGCCCTGGGACAGGAAGAGGCTACACCTTC.

V gene TRBV6-5 combines with J gene TRBJ1-2; D ambiguous. The germline CDR1 and CDR2 sequences are MNHEY and SVGAGI. The CDR3 consists of 13 residues. V lost 2 bases to trimming and J lost 1 base, with 5 bases between them. As DNA, the CDR3 is TGTGCCAGCAGTTACGGGGATAACTATGGCTACACCTTC. Its protein is CASSYGDNYGYTF.

The sample holds a few counts of this clonotype. The V call is TRBV4-1, the J call TRBJ2-1; no firm D call. Deletions cut 1 base from V and 0 bases from J, with 10 bases between. Germline values: CDR1 MGHRA, CDR2 YSYEKL. This CDR3 comprises 16 residues. The CDR3 DNA reads TGCGCCAGCAGCCAAGTCAATATGGTCTCCTACAATGAGCAGTTCTTC. As protein: CASSQVNMVSYNEQFF.

This clonotype is medium-sized by share. V gene TRBV5-1 combines with J gene TRBJ2-5; D is possibly TRBD2 (6 bases). Trimming removed 2 bases at V and 4 bases at J, with 15 bases between. The germline gives CDR1 SGHRS, CDR2 YFSETQ. The length of the CDR3 is 15 residues. In nucleotides, the CDR3 is TGCGCCAGCAGCTTTTTGGGTAGCGGCGTAGAGACCCAGTACTTC. Protein: CASSFLGSGVETQYF.

This clonotype appeared many times. The CDR3 spells CATSRDRAERPQHF. DNA for the CDR3: TGTGCCACCAGCAGAGACAGGGCCGAGAGGCCCCAGCATTTT. The rearrangement uses TRBV15 and TRBJ1-5; D may be TRBD1 (5 bases). Germline CDR1 is LNHNV and CDR2 is YYDKDF (reference sequence). This CDR3 region has 14 residues. V lost 0 bases and J lost 9, with 12 bases in between.

At least ten counts were recorded for this clonotype. The V and J genes are TRBV4-1 and TRBJ1-2, with D unresolved. The CDR3 covers 15 residues. Trimming took off 0 bases at V and 0 bases at J, with 8 bases between the two ends. Germline CDR1 MGHRA, CDR2 YSYEKL. For the CDR3, the DNA is TGCGCCAGCAGCCAAGAGGGATTTACTAACTATGGCTACACCTTC. Protein: CASSQEGFTNYGYTF.

This clonotype was counted many times. The rearrangement uses TRBV4-3 and TRBJ2-1; D not resolved. V lost 4 bases, J lost 3 bases, and 13 bases lay in between. Germline CDR1 and CDR2: LGHNA and YSLEER. The CDR3 totals 15 residues. CDR3: CASSPWVGNYNEQFF. The CDR3 nucleotides are TGCGCCAGCAGCCCATGGGTAGGGAACTACAATGAGCAGTTCTTC.

The table lists this clonotype with a few counts. The CDR3 loop reads CAAQAGTGENNEQFF. The CDR3, as DNA: TGTGCCGCACAGGCCGGGACAGGGGAGAACAATGAGCAGTTCTTC. This chain links TRBV24-1 with TRBJ2-1, with 10 bases fitting TRBD1. Germline CDR1 and CDR2: KGHDR and SFDVKD. Trimming took 12 bases from V and 5 from J; bases not matched to a gene: 12. The CDR3 consists of 15 residues.

This clonotype showed up many times. The J gene is TRBJ2-3, the V gene TRBV7-2; 7 positions agree with TRBD2. Germline V gives CDR1 SGHTA, CDR2 FQGNSA. V lost 5 bases, J lost 8 bases, and 13 bases stayed unmatched. The length of the CDR3 is 15 residues. The CDR3 DNA is TGTGCCAGCAGCGTCGCCCCGACCCGGGAGGCTACGCAGTATTTT. This codes for CASSVAPTREATQYF.

This clonotype occurred many times. This chain uses TRBV11-2 with TRBJ2-3; a weak D match, TRBD2 (6 bases). The CDR3 runs 13 residues. Trimming shortened V by 10 bases and J by 0 bases, and 11 bases separated the two germline ends. Per germline, CDR1 SGHAT and CDR2 FQNNGV. CDR3 bases: TGTGCCACCGGGGGTTCTAGCACAGATACGCAGTATTTT. Its protein is CATGGSSTDTQYF.

This chain links TRBV5-1 with TRBJ1-1; D is unresolved. Germline V gives CDR1 SGHRS, CDR2 YFSETQ. The CDR3 loop spans 16 amino acids. The germline V and J ends were trimmed by 4 bases and 1 base, with 17 bases remaining between them. The CDR3 reads CASSPERGRGNTEAFF. The DNA of the CDR3 is TGCGCCAGCAGCCCTGAACGGGGAAGAGGGAACACTGAAGCTTTCTTT.

The J gene is TRBJ1-1, the V gene TRBV20-1, with 9 bases identical to TRBD1. This CDR3 spans 13 amino acids. Trimming took 4 bases from V and 11 from J; bases not matched to a gene: 11. Germline CDR1 reads DFQATT; CDR2 reads SNEGSKA (reference sequence). The CDR3 loop is CSATTGTGRAAFF. The CDR3 DNA follows: TGCAGTGCTACCACCGGGACAGGGAGAGCGGCTTTCTTT.

V gene TRBV5-1 combines with J gene TRBJ2-4; the D is unclear. This CDR3 contains 14 residues. The V gene lost 4 bases and the J gene lost 5 bases, with 13 bases spanning the gap. CDR1 and CDR2 (germline): SGHRS, YFSETQ. The CDR3 loop reads CASSITPAQNIQYF. CDR3 nucleotides: TGCGCCAGCAGCATTACCCCCGCCCAAAACATTCAGTACTTC.